Listed here are 13 T cell receptor beta chains from one sample, sequenced in a study of siplizumab effects on memory and regulatory T cells. The assay was immunoSEQ multiplex PCR, and TCRdb's table has in-frame clones only and misses some. The data hold fewer than 100,000 clones, with around 93% observed a single time. The specimen was CD8+ T cells sorted from blood. The receptors come from a human donor in good health.

This chain connects TRBV7-9 to TRBJ2-7, with D perhaps assigned TRBD1 or TRBD2 (5 bases each). Germline assignment: CDR1 SEHNR and CDR2 FQNEAQ (reference sequence). Trimming stripped 5 bases from V and 7 bases from J, with 12 bases between. CDR3 length: 12 residues. DNA of the CDR3: TGTGCCAGCAGCGCAGGGACGGGAGAGCAGTACTTC. Translated, it gives CASSAGTGEQYF.

The chain links TRBV6-1 to TRBJ1-1; 9 positions match TRBD1. After removal of 2 bases from V and 7 bases from J, the junction contained 2 bases not matched to a gene. CDR3 length: 13 residues. The germline CDR1 and CDR2 sequences are MNHNS and SASEGT. DNA of the CDR3: TGTGCCAGCAGTGAAAGGACAGGGGATGAAGCTTTCTTT. Its protein product is CASSERTGDEAFF.

The chain has TRBV11-2 and TRBJ2-1; the D gene is possibly TRBD2 (6 bases). Germline values: CDR1 SGHAT, CDR2 FQNNGV. The CDR3 is made up of 16 amino acids. V was pared by 1 base and J by 8 bases, with 18 bases between. CDR3 bases: TGTGCCAGCAGCTTAGGCGGGACCTTGTCAGGTGATGAGCAGTTCTTC. Its protein is CASSLGGTLSGDEQFF. Looking up the rest from reference TRBV11-2 and TRBJ2-1 gives the full variable domain: EAGVAQSPRYKIIEKRQSVAFWCNPISGHATLYWYQQILGQGPKLLIQFQNNGVVDDSQLPKDRFSAERLKGVDSTLKIQPAKLEDSAVYLCASSLGGTLSGDEQFFGPGTRLTVL.

The J gene is TRBJ2-3, the V gene TRBV1; the listed D gene, TRBD2, was not tested against the DNA. TRBV1 is termed a pseudogene. This CDR3 has 18 residues. The CDR3 is CTSSLGLAGDPSTDTQYF. The CDR3 nucleotides are TGCACCAGCAGTCTTGGACTAGCGGGAGACCCTAGCACAGATACGCAGTATTTT.

V and J are TRBV6-5 and TRBJ2-2; D gene uncertain. The length of the CDR3 is 13 residues. CDR1 and CDR2 (germline): MNHEY, SVGAGI. V was clipped by 2 bases and J by 6 bases, with 7 bases between them. CDR3 residues: CASSYTVSGELFF. CDR3 nucleotides: TGTGCCAGCAGTTACACGGTGTCCGGGGAGCTGTTTTTT.

This chain connects TRBV5-1 to TRBJ2-5; 7 nucleotides line up with TRBD2. The J call may be in error: the DNA end matches TRBJ2-7 better. CDR1 is SGHRS and CDR2 is YFSETQ in the germline V gene. The CDR3 consists of 16 residues. CDR3 residues: CASSSPSSGHPYEQYF. The CDR3 DNA follows: TGCGCCAGCAGCTCGCCCTCTAGCGGCCATCCCTACGAGCAGTACTTC.

The chain is built from TRBV6-5 and TRBJ2-3; D gene uncertain. The CDR3 spans 13 residues. Trimming pared 5 bases from V and 2 bases from J, leaving 8 bases between. Looked up from germline, CDR1 is MNHEY and CDR2 is SVGAGI. The CDR3 region is CASSRKNTDTQYF. In nucleotides, the CDR3 is TGTGCCAGCAGTAGAAAAAACACAGATACGCAGTATTTT.

This clone has only one observation. The DNA for the CDR3 is TGTGCCAGTAGCGACAGGGGGCCGTACCAAGAGACCCAGTACTTC. Translation gives CASSDRGPYQETQYF. V is TRBV19 and J is TRBJ2-5; 10 bases match TRBD1. This CDR3 comprises 15 residues. The J segment lost 0 bases and the V segment lost 6 bases, leaving 4 bases of the junction unmatched. Germline-derived CDR1 and CDR2 are LNHDA and SQIVND (reference sequence).

This clone came up once. The J gene is TRBJ2-7, the V gene TRBV5-6; 13 bases agree with TRBD2. V gave up 2 bases and J gave up 4 bases; unmatched junction bases: 0. This CDR3 is built from 14 residues. Germline CDR1 SGHDT, CDR2 YYEEEE. The chain's CDR3 is CASSLLAGGYEQYF. CDR3 in DNA: TGTGCCAGCAGCTTACTAGCGGGAGGGTACGAGCAGTACTTC.

The chain couples TRBV5-1 to TRBJ2-7; D is unclear. Germline V gene data show CDR1 as SGHRS and CDR2 as YFSETQ. This CDR3 is 17 amino acids long. The V end was cut by 0 bases, the J end by 7 bases, with 23 bases between. The CDR3 DNA sequence: TGCGCCAGCAGCTTGGACGTCTTGGGCCAGACCCCTTGGGAGCAGTACTTC. Encoded protein: CASSLDVLGQTPWEQYF.

The V call is TRBV6-6, the J call TRBJ2-7; D gene ambiguous. Germline CDR1 and CDR2: MNHNY and SVGAGI (reference sequence). This CDR3 has 14 amino acids. Trimming pared 6 bases from V and 0 bases from J, leaving 12 bases between. For the CDR3, the DNA is TGTGCCAGCAGAGGCGGCGTGGGCTCCTACGAGCAGTACTTC. It translates to CASRGGVGSYEQYF.

The chain has TRBV27 and TRBJ2-7; D not certain. The V and J ends lost 0 bases and 4 bases respectively, with 10 bases between them. The V gene's germline CDR1 is MNHEY and CDR2 SMNVEV (reference sequence). CDR3 size: 14 residues. The CDR3 sequence: CASSLSSATYEQYF. As DNA, the CDR3 is TGTGCCAGCAGTTTATCGTCGGCTACTTACGAGCAGTACTTC.

The chain employs TRBV19 and TRBJ2-5; no clear D gene. Germline V gene lookup returns CDR1 LNHDA and CDR2 SQIVND (reference sequence). The CDR3 spans 13 residues. Trimming cost V 6 bases and J 5 bases, with 13 bases left between them. CDR3 DNA: TGTGCCAGTAGCGCCAATCGAGATGAGACCCAGTACTTC. Residues: CASSANRDETQYF.